This TCR beta chain was observed in a study of beta chain features in type 1 diabetes. Blood was collected once per donor into heparin, averaging about 0.12 L. Markers CD45RO/CCR7/CD25/CD127/CD95/CD27 served to sort CD4+ naive, central memory, regulatory and stem cell-like memory cells. This clone was seen once. Its antigen is undetermined. Expressed TCRB transcripts were sequenced after all isolated RNA was converted to cDNA. This table comes from immunoSEQ multiplex PCR, and its TCRdb copy is limited to in-frame clones, with some not included. The sample includes some 330,000 clones, more than 9.5% seen only once; the top ten take around 0.015%. The study's findings and limits: PCR might pick shorter templates more often, in the same way for patients and controls. Within the patient group, naive, central memory and Treg TCRB repertoires appeared more similar to each other than within healthy donors.

The sample taken for sequencing was naive CD4+ T cells from blood. The TCR sequence derives from a woman in her 30s in good health.

CDR3 residues: CASSGRTSGSLEQYF. CDR3 nucleotides: TGTGCCAGCAGTGGCCGGACTAGCGGGAGTCTCGAGCAGTACTTC. The rearrangement joins TRBV6-4 to TRBJ2-7; the match to TRBD2 covers 13 bases. This CDR3 region has 15 residues. Trimming cost V 4 bases and J 6 bases; bases outside gene matches: 6. Germline V gives CDR1 MRHNA, CDR2 SNTAGT.